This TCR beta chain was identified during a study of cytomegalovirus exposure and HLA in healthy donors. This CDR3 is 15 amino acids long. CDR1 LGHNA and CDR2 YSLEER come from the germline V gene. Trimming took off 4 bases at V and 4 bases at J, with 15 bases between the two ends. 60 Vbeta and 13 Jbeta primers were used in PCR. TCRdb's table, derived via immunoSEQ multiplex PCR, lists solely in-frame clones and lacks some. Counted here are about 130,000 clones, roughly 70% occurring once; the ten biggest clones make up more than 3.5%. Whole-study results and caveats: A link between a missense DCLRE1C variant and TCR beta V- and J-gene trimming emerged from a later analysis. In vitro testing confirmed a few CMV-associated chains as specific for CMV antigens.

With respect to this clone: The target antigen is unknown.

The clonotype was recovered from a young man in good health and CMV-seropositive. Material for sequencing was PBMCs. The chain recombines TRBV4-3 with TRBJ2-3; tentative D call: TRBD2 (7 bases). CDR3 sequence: CASSPGGGGSDTQYF. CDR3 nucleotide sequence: TGCGCCAGCAGCCCTGGGGGCGGGGGCTCAGATACGCAGTATTTT.